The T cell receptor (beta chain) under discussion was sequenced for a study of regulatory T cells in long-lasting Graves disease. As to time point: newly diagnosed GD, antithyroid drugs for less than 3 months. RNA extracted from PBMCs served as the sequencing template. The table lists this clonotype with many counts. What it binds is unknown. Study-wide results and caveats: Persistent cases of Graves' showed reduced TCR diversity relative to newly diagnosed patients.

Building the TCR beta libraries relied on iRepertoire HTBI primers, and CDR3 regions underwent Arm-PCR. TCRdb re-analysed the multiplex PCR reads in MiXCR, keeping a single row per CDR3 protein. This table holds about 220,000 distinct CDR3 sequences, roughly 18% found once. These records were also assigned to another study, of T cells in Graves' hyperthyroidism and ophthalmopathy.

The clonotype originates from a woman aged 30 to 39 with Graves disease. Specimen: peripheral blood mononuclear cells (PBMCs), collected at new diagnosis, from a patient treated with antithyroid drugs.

The CDR3 spells CASRGGTHQPQHF. The CDR3 nucleotides read TGTGCCAGCAGGGGGGGGACCCACCAGCCCCAGCATTTT. The rearrangement uses TRBV6-1 and TRBJ1-5, with a tentative D call TRBD1 (5 bases). CDR1 and CDR2 from the germline V gene are MNHNS and SASEGT. V was trimmed by 6 bases and J by 7 bases, leaving 13 bases between them. The CDR3 has 13 amino acids.